One sample yielded the 18 T cell receptor beta chains listed below, sequenced in a study of CD8+ T cells in alopecia areata. cDNA serving as the sequencing template came from extracted, reverse transcribed RNA. Some clones are missing from TCRdb's copy, which holds only in-frame ones; the method was immunoSEQ multiplex PCR. The sample consists of 150,000 to 180,000 clones, 45% to 60% of them appearing once. Sequencing used CD8+ T cells sorted from blood, obtained at week 0. The receptors were gathered from a human donor with alopecia areata.

This clone appeared a single time. The chain combines TRBV20-1 with TRBJ2-3, with D unclear. The CDR3 has 10 residues. Germline V gene sequence: CDR1 DFQATT, CDR2 SNEGSKA (reference sequence). The ends were cut back, 4 bases at V and 2 bases at J, with 1 base in the middle. This CDR3 reads CSAITDTQYF. The DNA of the CDR3 is TGCAGTGCTATCACAGATACGCAGTATTTT.

This clone was picked up many times. The V gene is TRBV4-3, the J gene TRBJ2-1; 7 bases match TRBD2. Germline V CDR1 and CDR2: LGHNA, YSLEER. This CDR3 has 16 amino acids. J was trimmed by 4 bases and V by 0 bases; bases with no gene match: 6. The CDR3 reads CASSQDGAGVYNEQFF. The CDR3 coding sequence is TGCGCCAGCAGCCAAGATGGGGCGGGGGTGTACAATGAGCAGTTCTTC.

The chain has TRBV11-2 and TRBJ2-7; no clear D. The CDR3 extends over 16 amino acids. Trimming removed 4 bases from V and 2 bases from J, with 18 bases in between. The germline V gene encodes CDR1 SGHAT and CDR2 FQNNGV. The CDR3 nucleotides are TGTGCCAGCAGCTCAGACCGAGGCAACCCTACCTACGAGCAGTACTTC. It yields the protein CASSSDRGNPTYEQYF.

This clone was seen only a few times. The J gene is TRBJ2-3, the V gene TRBV13, with TRBD1 identical over 9 bases. This CDR3 has 15 residues. Germline lookup yields CDR1 PRHDT and CDR2 FYEKMQ (reference sequence). Trimming cost V 4 bases and J 3 bases; bases outside gene matches: 5. CDR3 sequence reads: CASSSNRGPTDTQYF. CDR3 coding DNA: TGTGCCAGCAGCTCCAACAGGGGGCCTACAGATACGCAGTATTTT.

This sequence joins TRBV9 and TRBJ1-2; unclear D gene. V lost 0 bases and J lost 3, with 9 bases in between. The length of the CDR3 is 14 residues. CDR1 is SGDLS and CDR2 is YYNGEE in the germline V gene. For the CDR3, the DNA is TGTGCCAGCAGCGTAGGAGACGGGGACTATGGCTACACCTTC. Its translation: CASSVGDGDYGYTF.

This clone came up a few times. The rearrangement links TRBV25-1 to TRBJ2-7, with D unclear. The CDR3 loop spans 11 amino acids. Germline V gives CDR1 MGHDK, CDR2 SYGVNS. V was pared by 4 bases and J by 4 bases, with 5 bases between. CDR3 bases: TGTGCCAGCAGTGTAGGGTACGAGCAGTACTTC. Amino acids: CASSVGYEQYF.

In the case of this clone: Other nucleotide sequences from this sample produce the same CDR3. V usage is TRBV4-3 and J usage is TRBJ2-3; perhaps D is TRBD1 or TRBD2 (6 bases each). The V end lost 4 bases, the J end lost 4 bases, and 18 bases lay between the germline ends. Per germline, CDR1 LGHNA and CDR2 YSLEER. This CDR3 has 16 residues. The chain's CDR3 is CASSRLLAGDADTQYF. The CDR3 DNA reads as TGCGCCAGCAGCCGGCTACTAGCAGGGGACGCAGATACGCAGTATTTT.

The chain joins TRBV27 to TRBJ2-3; D is undetermined. CDR1 is MNHEY and CDR2 is SMNVEV in the germline V gene (reference sequence). Between the trimmed V and J ends, which lost 10 bases and 1 base, there was a span of 9 bases. The CDR3 has 12 residues. This CDR3 reads CATDDGTDTQYF. The CDR3 bases are TGTGCCACGGACGATGGCACAGATACGCAGTATTTT.

The V gene is TRBV9, the J gene TRBJ1-2; D may be TRBD1 (6 bases). The germline gives CDR1 SGDLS, CDR2 YYNGEE. V gave up 3 bases and J gave up 4 bases, with 10 bases separating them. The CDR3 covers 13 residues. CDR3 sequence reads: CASSGQAFYGYTF. CDR3 nucleotide sequence: TGTGCCAGCAGCGGACAGGCGTTCTATGGCTACACCTTC.

The chain recombines TRBV4-1 with TRBJ2-1, with a possible D match to TRBD1 (5 bases). The V gene lost 0 bases and the J gene lost 10 bases, with 7 bases spanning the gap. Germline V gene data show CDR1 as MGHRA and CDR2 as YSYEKL. The CDR3 is made up of 12 amino acids. The chain's CDR3 is CASSQDGAEQFF. Here the CDR3 DNA reads TGCGCCAGCAGCCAAGATGGGGCCGAGCAGTTCTTC.

V and J are TRBV4-3 and TRBJ2-7; 9 bases map to TRBD2. Trimming at V came to 4 bases and at J to 2 bases, leaving 12 bases not matched to a gene. CDR3 length: 17 residues. The V gene's germline CDR1 is LGHNA and CDR2 YSLEER. The CDR3 region is CASSLRGASGATYEQYF. The CDR3 coding sequence is TGCGCCAGCAGCCTCCGGGGGGCTAGCGGGGCTACCTACGAGCAGTACTTC.

Written as DNA, the CDR3 is TGTGCCTGGGGCATGACAGGTACCTACGAGCAGTACTTC. Its protein product is CAWGMTGTYEQYF. The V gene is TRBV30, the J gene TRBJ2-7, with a weak D call TRBD1 (6 bases). Germline V gene sequence: CDR1 GTSNPN, CDR2 SVGIG (reference sequence). This CDR3 has 13 residues. Trimming removed 5 bases from V and 2 bases from J, with 13 bases in between. Based on the CDR3 plus reference TRBV30 and TRBJ2-7, the full variable domain is SQTIHQWPATLVQPVGSPLSLECTVEGTSNPNLYWYRQAAGRGLQLLFYSVGIGQISSEVPQNLSASRPQDRQFILSSKKLLLSDSGFYLCAWGMTGTYEQYFGPGTRLTVT.

This chain joins TRBV30 and TRBJ1-2; D is unclear. Germline V lookup: CDR1 GTSNPN, CDR2 SVGIG (reference sequence). V shed 4 bases and J shed 5 bases, with 8 bases lying between them. CDR3 length: 11 residues. The CDR3 DNA sequence: TGTGCCTGGACCTCAGAGTATGGCTACACCTTC. This translates into CAWTSEYGYTF.

The chain is built from TRBV5-1 and TRBJ1-5; D is perhaps TRBD1 (6 bases). Germline lookup yields CDR1 SGHRS and CDR2 YFSETQ. V shed 4 bases and J shed 4 bases, with 15 bases lying between them. This CDR3 has 15 amino acids. In nucleotides, the CDR3 is TGCGCCAGCAGCCAAGAACAGGGCTTTAATCAGCCCCAGCATTTT. Translation: CASSQEQGFNQPQHF.

By share, this clone ranks as medium-sized. The chain links TRBV18 to TRBJ1-2; D uncertain. V was shortened by 4 bases and J by 10 bases, with 16 bases between the two germline ends. CDR1 KGHSH and CDR2 LQKENI come from the germline V gene. This CDR3 is built from 13 residues. The CDR3 coding sequence is TGTGCCAGCTCACGGAAAATACATCGCGTCTACACCTTC. Amino acids: CASSRKIHRVYTF.

The chain couples TRBV13 to TRBJ1-1; TRBD1 might be the D (5 bases). CDR1 and CDR2 from the germline V gene are PRHDT and FYEKMQ (reference sequence). The length of the CDR3 is 14 residues. Trimming left V 2 bases short and J 1 base short, with 8 bases between. The CDR3: CASSLLQGNTEAFF. The CDR3 coding sequence is TGTGCCAGCAGCTTATTGCAGGGGAACACTGAAGCTTTCTTT.

This clone has more than one count but fewer than ten. V usage is TRBV7-6 and J usage is TRBJ1-6, with D possibly being TRBD1 (6 bases). CDR3 length: 16 residues. V was shortened by 6 bases and J by 4 bases, with 16 bases between the two germline ends. CDR1 is SGHVS and CDR2 is FNYEAQ in the germline V gene. The CDR3 sequence is CASSLRQDSYNSPLHF. The CDR3 DNA is TGTGCCAGCAGTCTCAGACAGGACTCATATAATTCACCCCTCCACTTT.

The chain recombines TRBV2 with TRBJ2-7; D is ambiguous. Germline CDR1 SNHLY, CDR2 FYNNEI. Trimming removed 8 bases at V and 3 bases at J, with 11 bases between. The CDR3 consists of 12 residues. CDR3 bases: TGTGCCAGCCTATTAAACATCTACGAGCAGTACTTC. Amino acids: CASLLNIYEQYF.